This TCR beta chain derives from a study of HIV-infected children after antiretroviral therapy interruption. Whole-study context: Most children had recorded EBV and CMV exposure. Weeks 0, 12, interruption end (24 or 48), and about 3 years post-study gave interruption-arm samples.

This clonotype was seen repeatedly, ten times or more. Indicated treatment: PENTA 11 planned treatment interruption arm or continuous ART arm. At least 24 weeks of at least three-drug ART, in children 2 to 15 years. Naive CD4+ CD45RA+ CD45RO- T cells were sorted from thawed PBMCs. The germline gives CDR1 DFQATT, CDR2 SNEGSKA (reference sequence). The length of the CDR3 is 15 residues. V shed 5 bases, J shed 1 base, and the junction held 10 bases outside the gene matches. Unique molecular identifiers were included in an RNA-based 3' RACE TCR library. One entry per CDR3 protein results from TCRdb running MiXCR on the 3' RACE reads. In the table there are more than 85,000 distinct CDR3 sequences, about 7.2% of which are singletons.

The starting material was CD45RA+ CD4+ T cells from PBMCs, pooled from several time points, obtained from a donor given antiretroviral therapy, either interrupted or continuous. As to subset: naive CD4+ CD45RA+ CD45RO- T cells. This chain uses TRBV20-1 with TRBJ2-7; 8 bases are shared with TRBD2. This clonotype was obtained from a pool of human donors with HIV. The CDR3: CSAGRGGVRSYEQYF. CDR3 bases: TGCAGTGCTGGTCGGGGGGGCGTTAGGTCCTACGAGCAGTACTTC.